These 25 T cell receptor beta chains originate from one sample sequenced in a study of blood T cells in healthy people across ages. It was with a sample-barcoded 5' primer and a J-beta primer mix that a second PCR of roughly 7 to 12 cycles was run. TCRdb itself ran the 5' RACE reads through MiXCR, one entry per CDR3 protein. The sample holds 1.5 million to 2 million distinct CDR3 sequences, about 28% seen once. Sequenced material: blood. These receptors were obtained from a woman aged 30 to 39 in good health.

The chain employs TRBV10-3 and TRBJ1-4, with TRBD1 identical over 8 bases. V lost 2 bases, J lost 4 bases, and 3 bases stayed unmatched. The CDR3 contains 15 residues. CDR1 and CDR2 (germline): ENHRY, SYGVKD. The CDR3 region has the DNA TGTGCCATCAGTGAGGGACAGGGCCATAATGAAAAACTGTTTTTT. Translated, it gives CAISEGQGHNEKLFF.

This clonotype was found a few times. This chain joins TRBV7-9 and TRBJ1-5; 7 bases fit TRBD1. The CDR3 has 16 residues. Germline V CDR1 and CDR2: SEHNR, FQNEAQ (reference sequence). V lost 4 bases, J lost 3 bases, and 9 bases stayed unmatched. CDR3 loop: CASSSGRGESNQPQHF. CDR3 sequence (DNA): TGTGCCAGCAGCTCGGGCAGGGGGGAATCCAATCAGCCCCAGCATTTT. The whole variable domain, filled in from reference TRBV7-9 and TRBJ1-5, reads DTGVSQNPRHKITKRGQNVTFRCDPISEHNRLYWYRQTLGQGPEFLTYFQNEAQLEKSRLLSDRFSAERPKGSFSTLEIQRTEQGDSAMYLCASSSGRGESNQPQHFGDGTRLSIL.

This clonotype showed up many times. The chain recombines TRBV20-1 with TRBJ2-1; D is undetermined. Trimming took 6 bases from V and 4 from J, leaving 10 bases between them. Germline loops: CDR1 DFQATT, CDR2 SNEGSKA (reference sequence). CDR3 length: 12 residues. The CDR3 reads CSAPGAYNEQFF. The CDR3 nucleotides read TGCAGTGCCCCCGGCGCGTACAATGAGCAGTTCTTC.

V gene TRBV5-1 combines with J gene TRBJ2-7; 9 bases align to TRBD1. From germline, CDR1 is SGHRS and CDR2 YFSETQ. The trim removed 6 bases at V and 5 bases at J, leaving 6 bases unmatched. The CDR3 has 13 amino acids. CDR3 in amino acids: CASKVQGADEQYF. As DNA, the CDR3 is TGCGCCAGCAAGGTACAGGGGGCTGACGAGCAGTACTTC.

This clonotype was seen more than once but under ten times. CDR3 residues: CASSPGTGVGNTEAFF. CDR3 DNA sequence: TGCGCCAGCAGCCCCGGGACAGGGGTGGGGAACACTGAAGCTTTCTTT. This chain links TRBV5-1 with TRBJ1-1, with 10 bases matching TRBD1. The CDR3 runs to 16 residues. Germline CDR1 and CDR2: SGHRS and YFSETQ. The V gene end was trimmed by 4 bases and the J gene end by 1 base; junction bases not matched to a gene: 7.

This clonotype came up a few times. The genes are TRBV7-9 and TRBJ1-2; D call uncertain. Per the germline V gene, CDR1 is SEHNR and CDR2 is FQNEAQ (reference sequence). The CDR3 has 13 residues. Trimming removed 5 bases at V and 2 bases at J, with 9 bases between. The chain's CDR3 is CASSGSGNYGYTF. The CDR3 coding sequence is TGTGCCAGCAGCGGATCGGGCAACTATGGCTACACCTTC.

This clonotype was detected many times. The chain couples TRBV11-2 to TRBJ2-7, with TRBD1 identical over 8 bases. There are 15 residues in the CDR3. The V gene's germline CDR1 is SGHAT and CDR2 FQNNGV. Losses at the gene ends were 5 bases for V and 0 bases for J; bases not matched to a gene: 6. CDR3 nucleotides: TGTGCCAGCAGCCCAGGGGGCTCCCCCTCCTACGAGCAGTACTTC. Translation: CASSPGGSPSYEQYF.

The V call is TRBV12-3 or TRBV12-4, the J call TRBJ1-5; no firm D call. This CDR3 is 16 amino acids long. V was clipped by 0 bases and J by 6 bases, with 15 bases between them. The CDR3 sequence: CASSLAPELPGQPQHF. In nucleotides, the CDR3 is TGTGCCAGCAGTTTAGCGCCCGAGTTACCGGGTCAGCCCCAGCATTTT.

This clonotype was counted a few times. The chain has TRBV4-3 and TRBJ2-7; TRBD2 matches at 8 bases. Germline CDR1 reads LGHNA; CDR2 reads YSLEER. The V segment lost 0 bases and the J segment 4 bases; nucleotides outside the gene matches: 11. CDR3 size: 17 residues. The CDR3 reads CASSQDRGASGPYEQYF. CDR3 coding DNA: TGCGCCAGCAGCCAAGATAGAGGGGCTAGCGGGCCGTACGAGCAGTACTTC.

CDR3 amino acids: CSATSGTSTDTQYF. CDR3 nucleotide sequence: TGCAGTGCCACCAGCGGAACTAGCACAGATACGCAGTATTTT. V and J are TRBV20-1 and TRBJ2-3, with D maybe TRBD2 (5 bases). Germline CDR1 is DFQATT and CDR2 is SNEGSKA (reference sequence). Trimming left V 6 bases short and J 0 bases short, with 13 bases between. There are 14 residues in the CDR3.

Concerning this clonotype itself: Sequence at one end of the junction differs from germline and may be a read error. J is TRBJ2-5 and V is TRBV18, with D perhaps given as TRBD1 or TRBD2 (5 bases each). Near its end, the DNA agrees better with TRBJ2-7, so the J call may be wrong. CDR1 is KGHSH, CDR2 LQKENI, per germline. This CDR3 region has 12 residues. CDR3 nucleotides: TGTACCAGCTCACCCCGGGACGACGAGCAGTACTTC. Protein: CTSSPRDDEQYF.

V is TRBV7-2 and J is TRBJ2-4, with D possibly being TRBD2 (6 bases). Trimming removed 5 bases from V and 10 bases from J, with 21 bases in between. Per germline, CDR1 SGHTA and CDR2 FQGNSA. There are 15 residues in the CDR3. CDR3 residues: CASSIVGGGGDIQYF. In DNA, the CDR3 is TGTGCCAGCAGCATAGTCGGAGGAGGCGGGGATATTCAGTACTTC.

The rearrangement links TRBV29-1 to TRBJ2-1; a possible D gene is TRBD2 (6 bases). The germline gives CDR1 SQVTM, CDR2 ANQGSEA. The V gene lost 4 bases and the J gene lost 9 bases, with 7 bases spanning the gap. The CDR3 contains 10 residues. The CDR3 region is CSVAGSEQFF. CDR3 nucleotide sequence: TGCAGCGTTGCCGGGAGTGAGCAGTTCTTC.

This clonotype has ten or more counts. V is TRBV20-1 and J is TRBJ2-5; D tentatively fits TRBD1 or TRBD2 (5 bases each). The germline CDR1 and CDR2 sequences are DFQATT and SNEGSKA (reference sequence). V lost 6 bases, J lost 5 bases, and 19 bases lay in between. The CDR3 length is 14 residues. CDR3 amino acids: CSARAARGAETQYF. CDR3 DNA sequence: TGCAGTGCGCGGGCGGCGAGGGGCGCGGAGACCCAGTACTTC.

V is TRBV7-9 and J is TRBJ2-7; D remains ambiguous. The length of the CDR3 is 13 residues. The V gene lost 1 base and the J gene lost 4 bases, with 8 bases spanning the gap. CDR1 is SEHNR, CDR2 FQNEAQ, per germline (reference sequence). The CDR3 reads CASSLVGQYEQYF. The CDR3 DNA follows: TGTGCCAGCAGCTTAGTCGGTCAATACGAGCAGTACTTC.

Points on this clonotype: The junction does not match germline at one end; this may be a read error. The V and J genes are TRBV5-1 and TRBJ2-7, with D tentatively TRBD1 (5 bases). Germline lookup yields CDR1 SGHRS and CDR2 YFSETQ. CDR3 size: 14 residues. Here the CDR3 DNA reads TGTGCCAGCAGCTTAGAGCAGGGTACCTACGAGCAGTACTTC. Its protein is CASSLEQGTYEQYF. Full variable domain (outside the CDR3, taken from reference TRBV5-1 and TRBJ2-7): KAGVTQTPRYLIKTRGQQVTLSCSPISGHRSVSWYQQTPGQGLQFLFEYFSETQRNKGNFPGRFSGRQFSNSRSEMNVSTLELGDSALYLCASSLEQGTYEQYFGPGTRLTVT.

The chain uses TRBV20-1 and TRBJ1-5, with D unclear. Germline values: CDR1 DFQATT, CDR2 SNEGSKA (reference sequence). V lost 0 bases, J lost 3 bases, and 12 bases lay in between. This CDR3 is built from 15 residues. The chain's CDR3 is CSARDPSGPNQPQHF. The CDR3 nucleotides are TGCAGTGCTAGAGATCCCTCAGGTCCCAATCAGCCCCAGCATTTT.

The rearrangement links TRBV11-2 to TRBJ2-1; tentative D call: TRBD2 (6 bases). There are 15 residues in the CDR3. CDR1 and CDR2 from the germline V gene are SGHAT and FQNNGV. V lost 0 bases to trimming and J lost 5 bases, with 11 bases between them. CDR3 sequence: CASSLDAGPNNEQFF. Written as DNA, the CDR3 is TGTGCCAGCAGCTTAGATGCGGGACCAAACAATGAGCAGTTCTTC.

This clonotype was detected many times. The chain links TRBV20-1 to TRBJ2-1, with 7 positions matching TRBD2. V lost 6 bases and J lost 2; bases outside the gene matches: 10. The CDR3 has 15 amino acids. Germline CDR1 and CDR2: DFQATT and SNEGSKA (reference sequence). The CDR3: CSALPGGSPYNEQFF. The CDR3 nucleotides read TGCAGTGCCCTACCCGGCGGGAGCCCCTACAATGAGCAGTTCTTC.

This clonotype was detected once. The rearrangement uses TRBV3-1 and TRBJ2-3; unclear D gene. CDR3 size: 14 residues. V was cut by 1 base and J by 5 bases, with 10 bases left in between. Germline V gives CDR1 LGHDT, CDR2 YNNKEL (reference sequence). DNA of the CDR3: TGTGCCAGCAGCCAAGGAGGACGGAAAGATACGCAGTATTTT. This sequence encodes CASSQGGRKDTQYF.

In this sample, this clonotype turned up a few times. The rearrangement uses TRBV12-3 or TRBV12-4 and TRBJ2-1; 7 nucleotides agree with TRBD2. The CDR3 runs 14 residues. With 6 bases clipped from V and 10 bases from J, the junction kept 12 bases outside the gene matches. The CDR3 loop reads CASRSGGGAGEQFF. CDR3 nucleotide sequence: TGTGCCAGCAGATCCGGGGGAGGGGCCGGCGAGCAGTTCTTC.

This clonotype showed up just a few times. The rearrangement joins TRBV5-6 to TRBJ2-5, with 8 bases lining up with TRBD1. J gave up 13 bases and V 6 bases, and 8 bases lay outside the gene matches. Per germline, CDR1 SGHDT and CDR2 YYEEEE. The CDR3 is 11 residues long. The CDR3 loop is CASTFRDRTYF. The CDR3 nucleotides are TGTGCCAGCACCTTCCGGGACAGGACGTACTTC.

This chain links TRBV7-2 with TRBJ1-4; 8 bases agree with TRBD1. Germline V gene lookup returns CDR1 SGHTA and CDR2 FQGNSA. J gave up 8 bases and V 5 bases, and 4 bases lay outside the gene matches. This CDR3 contains 13 residues. The CDR3 reads CASSRTGWEKLFF. In DNA, the CDR3 is TGTGCCAGCAGCCGGACAGGGTGGGAAAAACTGTTTTTT.

The chain combines TRBV13 with TRBJ2-2; the match to TRBD2 covers 9 bases. With V trimmed by 2 bases and J by 3 bases, 4 bases remained unmatched. The germline gives CDR1 PRHDT, CDR2 FYEKMQ (reference sequence). The CDR3 runs 16 residues. Here the CDR3 reads CASSLLRGGDTGELFF. DNA for the CDR3: TGTGCCAGCAGCTTACTGCGCGGGGGGGACACCGGGGAGCTGTTTTTT.

V is TRBV5-1 and J is TRBJ2-7, with 7 nucleotides matching TRBD1. V was pared by 6 bases and J by 5 bases, with 14 bases of the junction left unmatched. Germline CDR1 SGHRS, CDR2 YFSETQ. The CDR3 length is 15 residues. Here the CDR3 DNA reads TGCGCCAGCAACACGGGACAGACGTCCTTACACGAGCAGTACTTC. Amino acid sequence: CASNTGQTSLHEQYF.